This TCR beta chain was identified during a study of blood T cell repertoires in COVID-19. About the study: Nucleic acid was either cDNA or gDNA, and it came from T cells, B-cell-depleted T cells, or PBMCs.

Participants, about 18 to 90 years old, spanned fewer than 30 US areas. Cohort assignment relied on participant-reported clinical history. In the study's own analysis: For nucleated cells, counts were estimated from reference gene primer amplification. Sequencing was performed with immunoSEQ multiplex PCR; in TCRdb, only in-frame clones are kept and a portion is missing. D and trimming were read from the DNA, whereas the V and J calls and clone size are those reported in that table. Of roughly 160,000 clones in the sample, around 80% were seen once. This CDR3 is built from 16 residues. Looked up from germline, CDR1 is LGHDT and CDR2 is YNNKEL (reference sequence). With 3 bases clipped from V and 7 bases from J, the junction kept 6 bases outside the gene matches.

Material: PBMCs or T cells enriched from blood (not recorded which). The TCR sequence derives from a man in his fifties or sixties who had recovered from COVID-19. This chain joins TRBV3-1 (or the pseudogene TRBV3-2) and TRBJ1-6; 10 nucleotides align to TRBD1. CDR3 bases: TGTGCCAGCAGCCAGGCTCGGACAGGGGGAAATTCACCCCTCCACTTT. This gives the protein CASSQARTGGNSPLHF.